One sample yielded the 30 T cell receptor beta chains listed below, sequenced in a study of cytomegalovirus exposure and HLA in healthy donors. Sequencing used immunoSEQ multiplex PCR; TCRdb keeps in-frame clones, though not all of them. This repertoire shows 180,000 or so clones, approximately 80% found once; its top ten account for around 15%. What was sequenced was PBMCs. The receptors here all came from a woman in her twenties or thirties in good health and CMV-seropositive.

This chain joins TRBV5-6 and TRBJ1-1; D might be TRBD1 (5 bases). Germline V gene sequence: CDR1 SGHDT, CDR2 YYEEEE. The CDR3 length is 14 residues. V was trimmed by 4 bases and J by 4 bases, leaving 14 bases between them. The CDR3 loop is CASSPGGLGTEAFF. The CDR3 DNA is TGTGCCAGCAGCCCTGGGGGGTTGGGCACTGAAGCTTTCTTT.

Of note for this clone: At one of its ends the junction is not consistent with the germline gene, which may arise from a read error. The chain joins TRBV5-6 to TRBJ2-3, with TRBD1 matching over 10 bases. There are 12 residues in the CDR3. Looked up from germline, CDR1 is SGHDT and CDR2 is YYEEEE. CDR3 sequence: CASSLNRDRGRF. The DNA for the CDR3 is TGTGCCAGCAGCTTAAACCGGGACAGGGGAAGGTTT. The full variable domain, rest sourced from reference TRBV5-6 and TRBJ2-3, is DAGVTQSPTHLIKTRGQQVTLRCSPKSGHDTVSWYQQALGQGPQFIFQYYEEEERQRGNFPDRFSGHQFPNYSSELNVNALLLGDSALYLCASSLNRDRGRFGPGTRLTVL.

The chain has TRBV2 and TRBJ1-4, with D tentatively TRBD1 (6 bases). The CDR3 extends over 14 amino acids. Trimming left V 4 bases short and J 8 bases short, with 14 bases between. The germline gives CDR1 SNHLY, CDR2 FYNNEI. CDR3 DNA sequence: TGTGCCAGCAGTGTTACAGGGATCGGCGAAAAACTGTTTTTT. Encoded protein: CASSVTGIGEKLFF.

The CDR3 spells CASSRDGGTSYEQYF. CDR3 in DNA: TGCGCCAGCAGCCGGGACGGGGGGACCTCCTACGAGCAGTACTTC. The chain links TRBV5-1 to TRBJ2-7, with TRBD2 matching 7 bases. Germline trimming cut 4 bases from V and 0 bases from J; bases unmatched to any gene: 7. This CDR3 is built from 15 residues. Per germline, CDR1 SGHRS and CDR2 YFSETQ.

This rearrangement joins TRBV5-1 to TRBJ2-1; no firm D call. This CDR3 has 14 residues. Germline V CDR1 and CDR2: SGHRS, YFSETQ. With 0 bases removed from V and 4 bases from J, the gap between germline ends came to 8 bases. In DNA form, the CDR3 reads TGCGCCAGCAGCTTGGGAGCGACTTACAATGAGCAGTTCTTC. It specifies CASSLGATYNEQFF.

At least ten counts were recorded for this clone. The chain uses TRBV9 and TRBJ2-2; the match to TRBD1 covers 7 bases. V trimming: 3 bases; J trimming: 4 bases; junction bases outside the gene matches: 9. The CDR3 contains 16 residues. Looked up from germline, CDR1 is SGDLS and CDR2 is YYNGEE. The CDR3 loop reads CASSADRDDGTGELFF. CDR3 coding DNA: TGTGCCAGCAGCGCCGACAGGGATGATGGCACCGGGGAGCTGTTTTTT.

The V and J genes are TRBV27 and TRBJ2-1, with a possible D match to TRBD2 (5 bases). Trimming shortened V by 2 bases and J by 5 bases, and 10 bases separated the two germline ends. Germline CDR1 reads MNHEY; CDR2 reads SMNVEV (reference sequence). This CDR3 has 14 residues. CDR3 in DNA: TGTGCCAGCAGTTTACCCGGGGATCACAATGAGCAGTTCTTC. Protein: CASSLPGDHNEQFF.

The chain is built from TRBV5-1 and TRBJ2-5; D might be TRBD2 (5 bases). The germline CDR1 and CDR2 sequences are SGHRS and YFSETQ. With 0 bases removed from V and 4 bases from J, the gap between germline ends came to 13 bases. The CDR3 length is 15 residues. CDR3: CASSLGGVGPETQYF. The CDR3 bases are TGCGCCAGCAGCTTGGGGGGAGTAGGACCAGAGACCCAGTACTTC.

The table lists this clone with a few counts. This chain links TRBV5-1 with TRBJ2-3; 11 nucleotides align to TRBD2. Germline V lookup: CDR1 SGHRS, CDR2 YFSETQ. J gave up 3 bases and V 2 bases, and 8 bases lay outside the gene matches. The CDR3 contains 17 residues. In DNA, the CDR3 is TGCGCCAGCAGCTTAGGCGCTAGCGGGAGGCAGACAGATACGCAGTATTTT. Translating gives CASSLGASGRQTDTQYF.

This chain's CDR3 is CASSQEPTGGYEQYF. CDR3 in DNA: TGCGCCAGCAGCCAAGAACCAACAGGGGGCTACGAGCAGTACTTC. This chain connects TRBV4-1 to TRBJ2-7; 8 nucleotides agree with TRBD1. Germline assignment: CDR1 MGHRA and CDR2 YSYEKL. The CDR3 covers 15 residues. The V and J ends lost 0 bases and 3 bases, in that order; junction bases with no gene match: 4.

This clone appeared once. This chain joins TRBV7-8 and TRBJ1-1; D not resolved. V was shortened by 5 bases and J by 4 bases, with 11 bases between the two germline ends. Germline V CDR1 and CDR2: SGHVS, FQNEAQ. The CDR3 covers 13 residues. The CDR3 here is CASSVTGSTEAFF. The CDR3 DNA follows: TGTGCCAGCAGCGTAACGGGGAGCACTGAAGCTTTCTTT.

The chain employs TRBV7-9 and TRBJ2-1, with D possibly matching TRBD2 (5 bases). Germline lookup yields CDR1 SEHNR and CDR2 FQNEAQ (reference sequence). The CDR3 totals 14 residues. V dropped 1 base and J dropped 10 bases, with 14 bases sitting between them. CDR3 sequence (DNA): TGTGCCAGCAGCTTAGGTGGACTGGGTGGGGAGCAGTTCTTC. This codes for CASSLGGLGGEQFF.

The chain is built from TRBV18 and TRBJ1-1, with 9 bases matching TRBD1. CDR1 is KGHSH and CDR2 is LQKENI in the germline V gene. V dropped 6 bases and J dropped 7; count of bases not matched to a gene: 3. This CDR3 has 12 amino acids. CDR3 loop: CASSRTGDEAFF. The CDR3 coding sequence is TGTGCCAGCTCTCGGACAGGGGATGAAGCTTTCTTT.

The chain combines TRBV27 with TRBJ2-1; tentatively, D is TRBD2 (5 bases). CDR1 MNHEY and CDR2 SMNVEV come from the germline V gene (reference sequence). V was pared by 1 base and J by 9 bases, with 19 bases between. The CDR3 is 16 amino acids. CDR3 in amino acids: CASSLWGDYSAIEQFF. As DNA, the CDR3 is TGTGCCAGCAGTTTATGGGGTGACTACTCGGCGATTGAGCAGTTCTTC.

This clone has more than one count but fewer than ten. The chain is built from TRBV4-1 and TRBJ1-4, with a tentative D call TRBD1 (5 bases). The CDR3 contains 17 residues. Trimming stripped 3 bases from V and 4 bases from J, with 18 bases between. From germline, CDR1 is MGHRA and CDR2 YSYEKL. CDR3 residues: CASSQDRNRRINEKLFF. In DNA form, the CDR3 reads TGCGCCAGCAGCCAGGATAGAAACAGGAGAATTAATGAAAAACTGTTTTTT.

This chain connects TRBV4-1 to TRBJ1-1, with 9 bases lining up with TRBD1. The CDR3 has 13 amino acids. Germline CDR1 reads MGHRA; CDR2 reads YSYEKL. Trimming removed 4 bases from V and 5 bases from J; junction bases left unmatched: 2. The CDR3 coding sequence is TGCGCCAGCAGCCTCGGACAGGGGACTGAAGCTTTCTTT. This sequence encodes CASSLGQGTEAFF.

This chain uses TRBV30 with TRBJ2-1; 7 bases agree with TRBD2. The CDR3 spans 14 residues. Per germline, CDR1 GTSNPN and CDR2 SVGIG (reference sequence). J gave up 3 bases and V 8 bases, and 10 bases lay outside the gene matches. The DNA for the CDR3 is TGTGCCCGCCAACTAGCGCCCATCTACAATGAGCAGTTCTTC. As protein: CARQLAPIYNEQFF. The full variable domain, with the rest looked up from reference TRBV30 and TRBJ2-1, is SQTIHQWPATLVQPVGSPLSLECTVEGTSNPNLYWYRQAAGRGLQLLFYSVGIGQISSEVPQNLSASRPQDRQFILSSKKLLLSDSGFYLCARQLAPIYNEQFFGPGTRLTVL.

The chain couples TRBV2 to TRBJ1-2, with 10 nucleotides matching TRBD1. Germline trimming cut 4 bases from V and 7 bases from J; bases unmatched to any gene: 6. This CDR3 spans 14 amino acids. Germline-derived CDR1 and CDR2 are SNHLY and FYNNEI. Here the CDR3 DNA reads TGTGCCAGCAGTGTACGACAGGGGGCTAGTGGCTACACCTTC. Translated, it gives CASSVRQGASGYTF.

The rearrangement links TRBV27 to TRBJ2-3; D is unclear. V lost 4 bases, J lost 0 bases, and 11 bases lay in between. The germline V gene encodes CDR1 MNHEY and CDR2 SMNVEV (reference sequence). CDR3 size: 15 residues. CDR3 amino acids: CASSSPLLSTDTQYF. As DNA, the CDR3 is TGTGCCAGCAGTTCGCCATTACTTAGCACAGATACGCAGTATTTT.

In DNA form, the CDR3 reads TGTGCCAGCAGTGCGGGAGGTAGTATATACGAGCAGTACTTC. The encoded protein is CASSAGGSIYEQYF. The chain combines TRBV28 with TRBJ2-7; 8 bases fit TRBD2. Looked up from germline, CDR1 is MDHEN and CDR2 is SYDVKM. The J segment lost 4 bases and the V segment lost 5 bases, leaving 7 bases of the junction unmatched. The CDR3 is 14 residues long.

The chain couples TRBV6-1 to TRBJ2-7; D is possibly TRBD1 (6 bases). V lost 3 bases and J 0 bases, leaving 21 bases between the germline ends. CDR3 size: 18 residues. Germline assignment: CDR1 MNHNS and CDR2 SASEGT. CDR3 amino acids: CASSEYRAFLPLSYEQYF. CDR3 DNA: TGTGCCAGCAGTGAGTACAGGGCCTTCTTACCTCTCTCCTACGAGCAGTACTTC.

This chain joins TRBV28 and TRBJ2-5; a possible D gene is TRBD2 (5 bases). The CDR3 extends over 11 amino acids. From germline, CDR1 is MDHEN and CDR2 SYDVKM. V lost 6 bases to trimming and J lost 7 bases, with 9 bases between them. The CDR3 DNA follows: TGTGCCAGCAGGGGAGTGAGGACCCAGTACTTC. Amino acid sequence: CASRGVRTQYF.

The V call is TRBV5-4, the J call TRBJ2-6, with no clear D. CDR1 is SGHNT and CDR2 is YYREEE in the germline V gene (reference sequence). This CDR3 has 15 residues. V lost 2 bases and J 0 bases, leaving 6 bases between the germline ends. The CDR3 spells CASSFVGSGANVLTF. In nucleotides, the CDR3 is TGTGCCAGCAGCTTCGTCGGCTCTGGGGCCAACGTCCTGACTTTC.

The V gene is TRBV29-1, the J gene TRBJ2-3; D may be TRBD2 (6 bases). The germline gives CDR1 SQVTM, CDR2 ANQGSEA. The CDR3 covers 12 residues. V was shortened by 5 bases and J by 6 bases, with 12 bases between the two germline ends. CDR3 amino acids: CSVRRAGDTQYF. In DNA, the CDR3 is TGCAGCGTTAGAAGGGCGGGGGATACGCAGTATTTT.

This clone was counted only a few times. The chain joins TRBV5-1 to TRBJ2-7; 7 bases are a match to TRBD2. This CDR3 has 14 residues. Germline CDR1 SGHRS, CDR2 YFSETQ. Trimming took 4 bases from V and 6 from J; bases not matched to a gene: 10. This CDR3 is CASSDASGPFEQYF. CDR3 nucleotide sequence: TGCGCCAGCAGCGACGCTAGCGGACCATTCGAGCAGTACTTC.

This clone was seen just once. The V and J genes are TRBV6-1 and TRBJ1-5; 7 bases are shared with TRBD1. The CDR3 has 15 amino acids. The trim removed 7 bases at V and 2 bases at J, leaving 8 bases unmatched. CDR1 is MNHNS and CDR2 is SASEGT in the germline V gene. CDR3 DNA sequence: TGTGCCAGCAATGCAGGGGGGTTTGGCAATCAGCCCCAGCATTTT. The encoded protein is CASNAGGFGNQPQHF.

The rearrangement uses TRBV6-6 and TRBJ2-7, with D possibly TRBD1 on 5 matching bases. This CDR3 has 12 residues. Per the germline V gene, CDR1 is MNHNY and CDR2 is SVGAGI (reference sequence). V was pared by 10 bases and J by 1 base, with 11 bases between. The DNA of the CDR3 is TGTGCCACTTCGACAGAGTCCTACGAGCAGTACTTC. Its protein is CATSTESYEQYF.

This rearrangement joins TRBV15 to TRBJ1-5; no firm D call. The germline gives CDR1 LNHNV, CDR2 YYDKDF (reference sequence). With 0 bases removed from V and 2 bases from J, the gap between germline ends came to 11 bases. This CDR3 is built from 16 residues. The CDR3 DNA reads TGTGCCACCAGCAGAGACGCCGGTGTTGGCAATCAGCCCCAGCATTTT. This gives the protein CATSRDAGVGNQPQHF.

V is TRBV2 and J is TRBJ2-5; the match to TRBD1 covers 8 bases. Trimming removed 10 bases from V and 3 bases from J; junction bases left unmatched: 19. Germline CDR1 SNHLY, CDR2 FYNNEI. The length of the CDR3 is 17 residues. Written as DNA, the CDR3 is TGTGCCACCCTCCCCTGGGGTGATCAGGGGGCGGAAGAGACCCAGTACTTC. Its translation: CATLPWGDQGAEETQYF.

This clone occurred a few times. The genes are TRBV10-3 and TRBJ1-2; D gene ambiguous. This CDR3 comprises 13 residues. Germline CDR1 ENHRY, CDR2 SYGVKD. The V gene lost 10 bases and the J gene lost 6 bases, with 18 bases spanning the gap. The CDR3 DNA follows: TGTGCCAGCGGCGGGCAGAGTTGGGATGGCTACACCTTC. Its protein is CASGGQSWDGYTF.